These T cell receptor beta chains were read from a single sample in a study of T cell responses to AZD1222 COVID-19 vaccine. The repertoire was sequenced with immunoSEQ multiplex PCR; TCRdb's copy has only in-frame clones and lacks some. This sample has over 150,000 clones, with about nine tenths found just once. Here the sequenced sample was peripheral blood, taken on day 0 of AZD1222 vaccination. These receptors were taken from an adult in good health. CDR3s include the opening cysteine and the closing phenylalanine or tryptophan. A D gene is named only where the DNA matches it firmly. The listing skips clone size in some rows; elsewhere it reads once, few, many or a size class.

abundance: -; j_gene: TRBJ2-1; v_gene: TRBV5-6; d_gene: -; CDR3nt: TGTGCCAGCAGCTTGGGGGGCGTCAATGAGCAGTTCTTC; CDR3aa: CASSLGGVNEQFF
abundance: -; j_gene: TRBJ1-4; v_gene: TRBV6-6; d_gene: -; CDR3nt: TGTGCCAGCAGTCAGCGGTACAGGGTTGCAACTAATGAAAAACTGTTTTTT; CDR3aa: CASSQRYRVATNEKLFF
abundance: -; j_gene: TRBJ2-5; v_gene: TRBV7-2; d_gene: TRBD2; CDR3nt: TGTGCCAGCAGCTTAGAAAGCGGGAGAACGGAGACCCAGTACTTC; CDR3aa: CASSLESGRTETQYF
abundance: -; j_gene: TRBJ2-7; v_gene: TRBV28; d_gene: -; CDR3nt: TGTGCCAGCAAACCTAGGCCCGGAAGAGGCTCCTACGAGCAGTACTTC; CDR3aa: CASKPRPGRGSYEQYF
abundance: -; j_gene: TRBJ2-1; v_gene: TRBV12-5; d_gene: -; CDR3nt: TGTGCTAGTGGTTTGGTAGTAGGCCGGGGCTCCTACAATGAGCAGTTCTTC; CDR3aa: CASGLVVGRGSYNEQFF
abundance: once; j_gene: TRBJ2-3; v_gene: TRBV5-1; d_gene: TRBD2; CDR3nt: TGCGCCAGCAGCGCCTTTTCTAGCGGCGGCACAGATACGCAGTATTTT; CDR3aa: CASSAFSSGGTDTQYF
abundance: -; j_gene: TRBJ2-3; v_gene: TRBV18; d_gene: TRBD1; CDR3nt: TGTGCCAGCTCACTGCTTGGGGGACAGGGTACCCCAGATACGCAGTATTTT; CDR3aa: CASSLLGGQGTPDTQYF
abundance: -; j_gene: TRBJ1-5; v_gene: TRBV19; d_gene: -; CDR3nt: TGTGCCAGTAGTAGGTTAGAGGCTTATCAGCCCCAGCATTTT; CDR3aa: CASSRLEAYQPQHF
abundance: -; j_gene: TRBJ2-5; v_gene: TRBV9; d_gene: -; CDR3nt: TGTGCCAGCAGCCCCCGGGACTTACCCCGCCGGGAGACCCAGTACTTC; CDR3aa: CASSPRDLPRRETQYF
abundance: -; j_gene: TRBJ2-1; v_gene: TRBV18; d_gene: TRBD2; CDR3nt: TGTGCCAGCTCACCGACTAGCGGGAGTGGCTACGAGCAGTTCTTC; CDR3aa: CASSPTSGSGYEQFF
abundance: -; j_gene: TRBJ1-2; v_gene: TRBV12-3/TRBV12-4; d_gene: -; CDR3nt: TGTGCCAGCAGTTTAGGAACAGTTTATGGCTACACCTTC; CDR3aa: CASSLGTVYGYTF
abundance: -; j_gene: TRBJ1-2; v_gene: TRBV19; d_gene: -; CDR3nt: TGTGCCAGTGGTTATACCGCGTATGGCTACACCTTC; CDR3aa: CASGYTAYGYTF
abundance: -; j_gene: TRBJ2-7; v_gene: TRBV14; d_gene: -; CDR3nt: TGTGCCAGCAGCCAAGAGGTTAGGGTGTACGAGCAGTACTTC; CDR3aa: CASSQEVRVYEQYF
abundance: -; j_gene: TRBJ2-2; v_gene: TRBV28; d_gene: TRBD2; CDR3nt: TGTGCCAGCAGTCATAGCGGGACGAACACCGGGGAGCTGTTTTTT; CDR3aa: CASSHSGTNTGELFF
abundance: -; j_gene: TRBJ1-1; v_gene: TRBV19; d_gene: -; CDR3nt: TGTGCCAGTAGTATGGGCACGAACACTGAAGCTTTCTTT; CDR3aa: CASSMGTNTEAFF
abundance: -; j_gene: TRBJ2-3; v_gene: TRBV18; d_gene: -; CDR3nt: TGTGCCAGCTCACCATCCGGGGGCACAGATACGCAGTATTTT; CDR3aa: CASSPSGGTDTQYF
abundance: -; j_gene: TRBJ1-6; v_gene: TRBV10-3; d_gene: -; CDR3nt: TGTGCCATCAGTGATGGGGAGGTACATAATTCACCCCTCCACTTT; CDR3aa: CAISDGEVHNSPLHF
abundance: few; j_gene: TRBJ1-5; v_gene: TRBV24-1; d_gene: -; CDR3nt: TGTGCCACCAGTGCGGGGGAGGGTCAGCCCCAGCATTTT; CDR3aa: CATSAGEGQPQHF
abundance: few; j_gene: TRBJ1-2; v_gene: TRBV18; d_gene: -; CDR3nt: TGTGCCAGCTCAACGGACTACTATGGCTACACCTTC; CDR3aa: CASSTDYYGYTF
abundance: -; j_gene: TRBJ1-3; v_gene: TRBV2; d_gene: -; CDR3nt: TGTGCCAGCAGTGAAGCGCTTCGCAACACCATATATTTT; CDR3aa: CASSEALRNTIYF
abundance: -; j_gene: TRBJ2-1; v_gene: TRBV2; d_gene: -; CDR3nt: TGTGCCAGCAGGATACATGAGCAGTTCTTC; CDR3aa: CASRIHEQFF
abundance: -; j_gene: TRBJ1-6; v_gene: TRBV6-6; d_gene: TRBD1; CDR3nt: TGTGCCAGCAGTCGACAGGGTAGGGGCTCCTATAATTCACCCCTCCACTTT; CDR3aa: CASSRQGRGSYNSPLHF
abundance: -; j_gene: TRBJ1-1; v_gene: TRBV28; d_gene: TRBD1; CDR3nt: TGTGCCAGCAGGGCCGGGACAGGGGGGTACACTGAAGCTTTCTTT; CDR3aa: CASRAGTGGYTEAFF
abundance: -; j_gene: TRBJ1-6; v_gene: TRBV7-8; d_gene: TRBD1; CDR3nt: TGTGCCAGCAGCTCTCTACAGGGGGCTGTGGGGTCACCCCTCCACTTT; CDR3aa: CASSSLQGAVGSPLHF
abundance: -; j_gene: TRBJ2-7; v_gene: TRBV7-2; d_gene: TRBD1; CDR3nt: TGTGCCAGCAGCTTAGGGGCCCACCGGACAGGCGAGCAGTACTTC; CDR3aa: CASSLGAHRTGEQYF
abundance: -; j_gene: TRBJ1-3; v_gene: TRBV9; d_gene: TRBD1; CDR3nt: TGTGCCAGCAGCAAGAACGTGGGACAGGCTGGAAACACCATATATTTT; CDR3aa: CASSKNVGQAGNTIYF
abundance: -; j_gene: TRBJ2-2; v_gene: TRBV6-5; d_gene: -; CDR3nt: TGTGCCAGCAGTATCCAGGGCCTGAACACCGGGGAGCTGTTTTTT; CDR3aa: CASSIQGLNTGELFF
abundance: -; j_gene: TRBJ2-7; v_gene: TRBV30; d_gene: TRBD2; CDR3nt: TGTGCCTGGGGACTAGCGACTTACGAGCAGTACTTC; CDR3aa: CAWGLATYEQYF
abundance: -; j_gene: TRBJ2-3; v_gene: TRBV5-1; d_gene: TRBD1; CDR3nt: TGCGCCAGCAGCTTGGGGACAGGGGTCGACGCGGATACGCAGTATTTT; CDR3aa: CASSLGTGVDADTQYF
abundance: -; j_gene: TRBJ1-1; v_gene: TRBV9; d_gene: TRBD1; CDR3nt: TGTGCCAGCAGCGACCGGGACAGGGGGCTTAACACTGAAGCTTTCTTT; CDR3aa: CASSDRDRGLNTEAFF
abundance: -; j_gene: TRBJ1-3; v_gene: TRBV7-9; d_gene: -; CDR3nt: TGTGCCAGCAGCCCCCTCCTCCTGGGAAACACCATATATTTT; CDR3aa: CASSPLLLGNTIYF
abundance: -; j_gene: TRBJ1-2; v_gene: TRBV6-4; d_gene: -; CDR3nt: TGTGCCAGCAGTGTTGGGCCATTTAACTATGGCTACACCTTC; CDR3aa: CASSVGPFNYGYTF
abundance: -; j_gene: TRBJ1-6; v_gene: TRBV2; d_gene: -; CDR3nt: TGTGCCAGCTCGGCAGCGAGCTCCTATAATTCACCCCTCCACTTT; CDR3aa: CASSAASSYNSPLHF
abundance: few; j_gene: TRBJ2-7; v_gene: TRBV6-5; d_gene: -; CDR3nt: TGTGCCATCGTCCGACCTTACGAGCAGTACTTC; CDR3aa: CAIVRPYEQYF
abundance: -; j_gene: TRBJ2-7; v_gene: TRBV10-2; d_gene: -; CDR3nt: TGCGCCAGCAGTGAGTCGAACCTAGAACGCGAGCAGTACTTC; CDR3aa: CASSESNLEREQYF
abundance: -; j_gene: TRBJ2-7; v_gene: TRBV6-6; d_gene: TRBD2; CDR3nt: TGTGCCAGCAGTTACCGGACTAGCGGGGCGACCTACGAGCAGTACTTC; CDR3aa: CASSYRTSGATYEQYF
abundance: -; j_gene: TRBJ2-2; v_gene: TRBV7-2; d_gene: TRBD2; CDR3nt: TGTGCCAGCAGCTTTACTAGCGGGAACACCGGGGAGCTGTTTTTT; CDR3aa: CASSFTSGNTGELFF
abundance: -; j_gene: TRBJ1-1; v_gene: TRBV2; d_gene: TRBD1; CDR3nt: TGTGCCAGCAGTTTGGACAGGGGCCTTTCTGAAGCTTTCTTT; CDR3aa: CASSLDRGLSEAFF
abundance: -; j_gene: TRBJ2-1; v_gene: TRBV5-1; d_gene: TRBD1; CDR3nt: TGCGCCAGCAGCTTTCGACAGGGCCATTACAATGAGCAGTTCTTC; CDR3aa: CASSFRQGHYNEQFF
abundance: once; j_gene: TRBJ2-3; v_gene: TRBV11-2; d_gene: TRBD2; CDR3nt: TGTGCCAGCAGCTTAGCCGCTAGCGGGAGTATAACAGATACGCAGTATTTT; CDR3aa: CASSLAASGSITDTQYF
abundance: once; j_gene: TRBJ2-2; v_gene: TRBV7-7; d_gene: TRBD2; CDR3nt: TGTGCCAGCAGCCCCACTAGCGGGAGTTTCGGGGAGCTGTTTTTT; CDR3aa: CASSPTSGSFGELFF
abundance: -; j_gene: TRBJ2-7; v_gene: TRBV7-9; d_gene: -; CDR3nt: TGTGCCAGCAGCCCCCCTCTATCGGAAGGGGGGGCCTACGAGCAGTACTTC; CDR3aa: CASSPPLSEGGAYEQYF
abundance: -; j_gene: TRBJ2-7; v_gene: TRBV30; d_gene: -; CDR3nt: TGTGCCTGGAGTGACGGGAATGGGGCCCAAGAGCAGTACTTC; CDR3aa: CAWSDGNGAQEQYF
abundance: -; j_gene: TRBJ2-5; v_gene: TRBV5-1; d_gene: -; CDR3nt: TGCGCCAGCAGCGCAGTCGCAGGTCAAGAGACCCAGTACTTC; CDR3aa: CASSAVAGQETQYF
abundance: -; j_gene: TRBJ1-1; v_gene: TRBV18; d_gene: -; CDR3nt: TGTGCCAGCTCAACCGGGCCAACCACTGAAGCTTTCTTT; CDR3aa: CASSTGPTTEAFF
abundance: few; j_gene: TRBJ2-7; v_gene: TRBV5-1; d_gene: TRBD1; CDR3nt: TGCGCCAGCAGCTCCCAACTGACAGGGGCCTACGAGCAGTACTTC; CDR3aa: CASSSQLTGAYEQYF
abundance: -; j_gene: TRBJ2-7; v_gene: TRBV11-2; d_gene: TRBD2; CDR3nt: TGTGCCAGCAGCCTGAGCCTAGCGGGGGTCTCCTACGAGCAGTACTTC; CDR3aa: CASSLSLAGVSYEQYF
abundance: -; j_gene: TRBJ2-7; v_gene: TRBV6-1; d_gene: TRBD1; CDR3nt: TGTGCCAGCAGTGAAATGGGGGCCGGGACAGGGCGGAAGGAGCAGTACTTC; CDR3aa: CASSEMGAGTGRKEQYF
abundance: -; j_gene: TRBJ2-7; v_gene: TRBV29-1; d_gene: -; CDR3nt: TGCAGCGTTTTGGGCCTGAGCTCCTACGAGCAGTACTTC; CDR3aa: CSVLGLSSYEQYF
abundance: -; j_gene: TRBJ1-5; v_gene: TRBV21-1; d_gene: -; CDR3nt: TGTGCCAGCAGCAATGGCAGGGGAGGTCAGCCCCAGCATTTT; CDR3aa: CASSNGRGGQPQHF
abundance: -; j_gene: TRBJ2-1; v_gene: TRBV19; d_gene: -; CDR3nt: TGTGCCAGCAATTCCGGGACATCTACCTACAATGAGCAGTTCTTC; CDR3aa: CASNSGTSTYNEQFF
abundance: -; j_gene: TRBJ2-7; v_gene: TRBV2; d_gene: TRBD1; CDR3nt: TGTGCCAGCAGTGTCCCCAGGGGGCACCACGAGCAGTACTTC; CDR3aa: CASSVPRGHHEQYF
abundance: -; j_gene: TRBJ2-7; v_gene: TRBV14; d_gene: TRBD1; CDR3nt: TGTGCCAGCAGCCACCCGATCGGGACAGCCTACGAGCAGTACTTC; CDR3aa: CASSHPIGTAYEQYF
abundance: -; j_gene: TRBJ1-1; v_gene: TRBV7-9; d_gene: -; CDR3nt: TGTGCCAGCAGCTTAGCTTCAAGGACTGAAGCTTTCTTT; CDR3aa: CASSLASRTEAFF
abundance: -; j_gene: TRBJ2-3; v_gene: TRBV27; d_gene: TRBD1; CDR3nt: TGTGCCAGCACCTCGAGAGACAGGGGGCGGGATACGCAGTATTTT; CDR3aa: CASTSRDRGRDTQYF
abundance: once; j_gene: TRBJ2-1; v_gene: TRBV19; d_gene: -; CDR3nt: TGTGCCAGTAGCCTGACAGGTTTCAATGAGCAGTTCTTC; CDR3aa: CASSLTGFNEQFF
abundance: few; j_gene: TRBJ2-7; v_gene: TRBV9; d_gene: -; CDR3nt: TGTGCCAGCAGCGTAGCGGCAGCGCCCTACGAGCAGTACTTC; CDR3aa: CASSVAAAPYEQYF